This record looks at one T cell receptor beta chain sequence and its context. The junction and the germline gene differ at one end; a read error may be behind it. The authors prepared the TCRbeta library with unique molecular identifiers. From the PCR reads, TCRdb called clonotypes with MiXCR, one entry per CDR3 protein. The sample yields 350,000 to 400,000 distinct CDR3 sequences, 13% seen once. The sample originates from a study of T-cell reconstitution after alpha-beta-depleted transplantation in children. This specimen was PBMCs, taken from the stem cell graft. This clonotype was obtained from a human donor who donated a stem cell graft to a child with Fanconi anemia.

CDR3 sequence reads: CASSLMGARDAQYF. The CDR3 DNA reads TGTGCCAGCAGTTTGATGGGGGCCAGAGATGCGCAGTATTTT. V usage is TRBV12-3 or TRBV12-4 and J usage is TRBJ2-3; perhaps TRBD1 as D (6 bases). This CDR3 is built from 14 residues.